This T cell receptor beta chain emerged from a study of cytomegalovirus exposure and HLA in healthy donors. In the PCR, 60 Vbeta and 13 Jbeta primers were used. The protocol was immunoSEQ multiplex PCR, while the TCRdb copy is restricted to in-frame clones and leaves out a portion. The table lists under 200,000 clones, 80% of them singletons. The V gene lost 5 bases and the J gene lost 5 bases, with 14 bases spanning the gap. This CDR3 is built from 13 residues. Germline V gene sequence: CDR1 SGHRS, CDR2 YFSETQ. The J gene is TRBJ2-7, the V gene TRBV5-1; no reliable D call. The receptor's source is a woman aged 50 to 60 in good health and CMV-seropositive. The specimen was PBMCs. The CDR3 is CASRVAVPNEQYF. The DNA for the CDR3 is TGCGCCAGCAGGGTAGCAGTCCCGAACGAGCAGTACTTC.